These 3 T cell receptor beta chains came from one sample sequenced in a study of CD8+ T cells in alopecia areata (dated by TCRdb to between 2017 and 2018). Library preparation used the immunoSEQ multiplex PCR assay. RNA was extracted from all samples and reverse transcribed into cDNA, which served as template for TCR sequencing. TCRdb obtained this table from immuneACCESS and retained in-frame rearrangements with V and J assigned. These tables miss some clones; where compared with another copy, unresolved V genes account for less than half of the shortfall, and the remainder is unexplained. The sample table contains a few hundred thousand clones; only one count was recorded for 65% to 70% of them. The ten largest make up roughly 1.2% of the sample. The time point label, as the study defines it: baseline before oral tofacitinib. This specimen was CD4+ T cells sorted from blood, taken at week 0. Receptors were obtained from a human donor with alopecia areata.

The rearrangement joins TRBV15 to TRBJ2-3, with D tentatively TRBD2 (7 bases). The germline CDR1 and CDR2 sequences are LNHNV and YYDKDF (reference sequence). V lost 0 bases and J 1 base, leaving 14 bases between the germline ends. The CDR3 sequence is 17 residues long. This CDR3 is CATSRDQIGGRTDTQYF. In nucleotides, the CDR3 is TGTGCCACCAGCAGAGATCAAATCGGGGGGCGCACAGATACGCAGTATTTT.

This chain joins TRBV27 and TRBJ1-2; no reliable D call. This CDR3 has 15 residues. Germline CDR1 and CDR2: MNHEY and SMNVEV (reference sequence). V lost 7 bases, J lost 5 bases, and 20 bases lay in between. The CDR3 DNA reads TGTGCCAGCACGCGGTCTGGGGTACTCGGGTATGGCTACACCTTC. Protein product: CASTRSGVLGYGYTF.

This clone was picked up a small number of times. Other DNA sequences of this sample code for an identical CDR3. The rearrangement joins TRBV7-9 to TRBJ2-1, with unresolved D. Looked up from germline, CDR1 is SEHNR and CDR2 is FQNEAQ (reference sequence). CDR3 length: 13 amino acids. Trimming cost V 1 base and J 4 bases, with 5 bases left between them. For the CDR3, the DNA is TGTGCCAGCAGCTTAGGGCAATACAATGAGCAGTTCTTC. This encodes CASSLGQYNEQFF. Full variable domain (remainder filled in from reference TRBV7-9 and TRBJ2-1): DTGVSQNPRHKITKRGQNVTFRCDPISEHNRLYWYRQTLGQGPEFLTYFQNEAQLEKSRLLSDRFSAERPKGSFSTLEIQRTEQGDSAMYLCASSLGQYNEQFFGPGTRLTVL.